One and the same sample provided the 31 T cell receptor beta chains below, sequenced in a study of blood T cell repertoires in COVID-19 (dated by TCRdb to between 2020 and 2021). The library came from the immunoSEQ multiplex PCR assay. TCRdb provides this immuneACCESS table in a form limited to in-frame rearrangements. Some clones are lacking; in checked studies, under half of them reflect an unresolved V gene, and why the rest are absent is not known. This sample is represented by some 360,000 clones; about 88% of them were singletons. Of the sample, 1% is held by the ten largest clones. Source material: PBMCs or T cells enriched from blood (not recorded which). Receptors were obtained from a woman in her twenties or thirties who had been exposed to COVID-19.

This clone was found a few times. The J gene is TRBJ2-7, the V gene TRBV5-5; D gene uncertain. V dropped 2 bases and J dropped 4 bases, with 4 bases sitting between them. The germline V gene encodes CDR1 SGHKS and CDR2 YYEKEE (reference sequence). The CDR3 length is 11 residues. The CDR3 region has the DNA TGTGCCAGCAGCTTTCTTTACGAGCAGTACTTC. As protein: CASSFLYEQYF. The variable domain in full, completed from reference TRBV5-5 and TRBJ2-7, reads DAGVTQSPTHLIKTRGQQVTLRCSPISGHKSVSWYQQVLGQGPQFIFQYYEKEERGRGNFPDRFSARQFPNYSSELNVNALLLGDSALYLCASSFLYEQYFGPGTRLTVT.

This chain uses TRBV5-8 with TRBJ1-6; D ambiguous. The CDR3 runs to 15 residues. Germline V gene sequence: CDR1 SGHTS, CDR2 YDEGEE. Trimming stripped 4 bases from V and 8 bases from J, with 16 bases between. The CDR3 region is CASSAQAGKDSPLHF. The CDR3 DNA follows: TGTGCCAGCAGCGCCCAGGCCGGGAAGGATTCACCCCTCCACTTT. Using reference TRBV5-8 and TRBJ1-6 for the parts outside the CDR3, the full variable domain is EAGVTQSPTHLIKTRGQQATLRCSPISGHTSVYWYQQALGLGLQFLLWYDEGEERNRGNFPPRFSGRQFPNYSSELNVNALELEDSALYLCASSAQAGKDSPLHFGNGTRLTVT.

The chain joins TRBV9 to TRBJ1-3; D uncertain. Germline V gene lookup returns CDR1 SGDLS and CDR2 YYNGEE. This CDR3 has 17 amino acids. With 0 bases removed from V and 0 bases from J, the gap between germline ends came to 13 bases. CDR3 sequence reads: CASSVASGSSSGNTIYF. In DNA form, the CDR3 reads TGTGCCAGCAGCGTAGCAAGCGGGAGCTCCTCTGGAAACACCATATATTTT.

This clone appeared a few times. The rearrangement joins TRBV6-6 to TRBJ2-7; perhaps TRBD1 as D (5 bases). V lost 6 bases and J lost 3, with 12 bases in between. The CDR3 covers 13 residues. Germline CDR1 reads MNHNY; CDR2 reads SVGAGI (reference sequence). CDR3 protein: CASRIMGHYEQYF. The CDR3 DNA sequence: TGTGCCAGCAGGATTATGGGGCACTACGAGCAGTACTTC.

The chain recombines TRBV30 with TRBJ2-7, with D perhaps matching TRBD2 (5 bases). The CDR3 is 13 amino acids. Germline V gene data show CDR1 as GTSNPN and CDR2 as SVGIG (reference sequence). V was clipped by 2 bases and J by 0 bases, with 8 bases between them. CDR3 nucleotide sequence: TGTGCCTGGAGTTCCGGGAACTCCTACGAGCAGTACTTC. It is translated as CAWSSGNSYEQYF.

The chain is built from TRBV3-1 (or the pseudogene TRBV3-2) and TRBJ2-1; TRBD2 aligns across 10 bases. This CDR3 has 15 amino acids. J was trimmed by 12 bases and V by 4 bases; bases with no gene match: 12. Looked up from germline, CDR1 is LGHDT and CDR2 is YNNKEL (reference sequence). The CDR3 here is CASSPLAGVPLGQFF. The CDR3, as DNA: TGTGCCAGCAGCCCGCTAGCGGGAGTTCCGTTAGGGCAGTTCTTC.

Note on this clone: At the DNA level, this CDR3 is encoded by other sequences in the same sample as well. The gene calls are TRBV30 and TRBJ2-7; unclear D gene. This CDR3 has 12 amino acids. V shed 2 bases and J shed 0 bases, with 5 bases lying between them. Germline CDR1 reads GTSNPN; CDR2 reads SVGIG (reference sequence). The CDR3 region is CAWSSGSYEQYF. DNA for the CDR3: TGTGCCTGGAGTTCGGGCTCCTACGAGCAGTACTTC.

The CDR3 region has the DNA TGTGCCAGCAGTGACGACGGGACAGGGGGAAACACCATATATTTT. It is translated as CASSDDGTGGNTIYF. The V call is TRBV6-1, the J call TRBJ1-3; 9 nucleotides agree with TRBD1. Germline CDR1 reads MNHNS; CDR2 reads SASEGT. Germline trimming cut 3 bases from V and 4 bases from J; bases unmatched to any gene: 4. This CDR3 has 15 amino acids.

The chain carries TRBV3-1 (or the pseudogene TRBV3-2) and TRBJ2-2; 8 bases match TRBD1. The germline V gene has CDR1 LGHDT and CDR2 YNNKEL (reference sequence). This CDR3 has 15 residues. The V and J ends lost 2 bases and 4 bases, in that order; junction bases with no gene match: 3. This CDR3 reads CASSQPDRATGELFF. The CDR3 nucleotides are TGTGCCAGCAGCCAACCGGACAGGGCCACCGGGGAGCTGTTTTTT.

V gene TRBV18 combines with J gene TRBJ2-7; TRBD2 matches 14 bases. From germline, CDR1 is KGHSH and CDR2 LQKENI. Losses at the gene ends were 3 bases for V and 7 bases for J; bases not matched to a gene: 8. The CDR3 is 16 amino acids. The CDR3 DNA follows: TGTGCCAGCTCACCTGGGACTAGCGGGAGTGTAGGTGAGCAGTACTTC. Translating gives CASSPGTSGSVGEQYF.

The chain is built from TRBV6-5 and TRBJ2-5; 7 bases are a match to TRBD1. The CDR3 runs 14 residues. From germline, CDR1 is MNHEY and CDR2 SVGAGI. The V segment lost 7 bases and the J segment 2 bases; nucleotides outside the gene matches: 7. CDR3 DNA sequence: TGTGCCAGCACCCACACAGGGGATCAAGAGACCCAGTACTTC. It translates to CASTHTGDQETQYF.

The V and J genes are TRBV2 and TRBJ1-5; no clear D gene. This CDR3 comprises 15 residues. CDR1 is SNHLY and CDR2 is FYNNEI in the germline V gene. V was trimmed by 3 bases and J by 1 base, leaving 10 bases between them. The CDR3 loop is CASSEEFSSNQPQHF. The CDR3 DNA sequence: TGTGCCAGCAGTGAGGAGTTTTCGAGCAATCAGCCCCAGCATTTT.

This rearrangement joins TRBV11-2 to TRBJ2-7; 8 bases are a match to TRBD2. The CDR3 is 15 amino acids. CDR1 and CDR2 from the germline V gene are SGHAT and FQNNGV. The V gene end was trimmed by 2 bases and the J gene end by 4 bases; junction bases not matched to a gene: 7. CDR3 sequence: CASSLPIGRAYEQYF. The CDR3, as DNA: TGTGCCAGCAGCTTACCTATCGGGAGGGCTTACGAGCAGTACTTC.

V is TRBV6-5 and J is TRBJ2-4, with TRBD2 as a possible D gene (7 bases). CDR3 length: 14 amino acids. V shed 8 bases and J shed 8 bases, with 19 bases lying between them. Germline V gene sequence: CDR1 MNHEY, CDR2 SVGAGI. The CDR3 reads CASHPGGHWDIQYF. CDR3 DNA: TGTGCCAGCCACCCCGGGGGGCATTGGGACATTCAGTACTTC.

This clone turned up a few times. The chain links TRBV27 to TRBJ1-1, with D tentatively TRBD1 (5 bases). V lost 2 bases, J lost 0 bases, and 7 bases lay in between. Germline V gene data show CDR1 as MNHEY and CDR2 as SMNVEV (reference sequence). The CDR3 covers 14 residues. The CDR3 DNA reads as TGTGCCAGCAGTTTAAGACAGCTGAACACTGAAGCTTTCTTT. Translating gives CASSLRQLNTEAFF.

Only one count was recorded for this clone. V is TRBV9 and J is TRBJ1-5; the D is unclear. Germline values: CDR1 SGDLS, CDR2 YYNGEE. This CDR3 is 15 amino acids long. Trimming removed 0 bases at V and 4 bases at J, with 11 bases between. The CDR3 spells CASSVDSGYNQPQHF. The CDR3 DNA follows: TGTGCCAGCAGCGTAGATAGCGGGTATAATCAGCCCCAGCATTTT.

The chain couples TRBV5-1 to TRBJ2-1; D possibly corresponds to TRBD1 (6 bases). V was shortened by 1 base and J by 2 bases, with 7 bases between the two germline ends. The CDR3 is made up of 14 amino acids. Germline V lookup: CDR1 SGHRS, CDR2 YFSETQ. CDR3 region: CASSLTGPYNEQFF. The CDR3 DNA is TGCGCCAGCAGCTTGACAGGGCCCTACAATGAGCAGTTCTTC.

V usage is TRBV6-6 and J usage is TRBJ2-2, with no clear D. CDR3 length: 14 amino acids. Germline V gene lookup returns CDR1 MNHNY and CDR2 SVGAGI (reference sequence). V lost 2 bases, J lost 2 bases, and 6 bases lay in between. CDR3 nucleotide sequence: TGTGCCAGCAGTTACCCTCCTAACACCGGGGAGCTGTTTTTT. Translated: CASSYPPNTGELFF.

The chain links TRBV18 to TRBJ2-3; 9 bases match TRBD2. J gave up 2 bases and V 1 base, and 1 base lay outside the gene matches. Looked up from germline, CDR1 is KGHSH and CDR2 is LQKENI. The CDR3 is 15 residues long. CDR3 DNA: TGTGCCAGCTCACCACTAGCGGGGGACACAGATACGCAGTATTTT. Its translation is CASSPLAGDTDTQYF. Full variable domain (rest looked up from reference TRBV18 and TRBJ2-3): NAGVMQNPRHLVRRRGQEARLRCSPMKGHSHVYWYRQLPEEGLKFMVYLQKENIIDESGMPKERFSAEFPKEGPSILRIQQVVRGDSAAYFCASSPLAGDTDTQYFGPGTRLTVL.

This chain joins TRBV28 and TRBJ1-1; D uncertain. Trimming pared 5 bases from V and 0 bases from J, leaving 16 bases between. CDR1 and CDR2 from the germline V gene are MDHEN and SYDVKM. The CDR3 runs 16 residues. DNA for the CDR3: TGTGCCAGCAGTAGTGGATCACTAAGTTTGAACACTGAAGCTTTCTTT. Its translation: CASSSGSLSLNTEAFF.

This clone appeared a single time. The chain links TRBV29-1 to TRBJ2-1, with 8 bases fitting TRBD1. CDR3 size: 14 residues. Trimming cost V 7 bases and J 7 bases; bases outside gene matches: 12. Germline-derived CDR1 and CDR2 are SQVTM and ANQGSEA. As DNA, the CDR3 is TGCAGCGCCATGGGACAGGCGGAAAGAAATGAGCAGTTCTTC. Encoded protein: CSAMGQAERNEQFF.

The chain joins TRBV19 to TRBJ2-7, with TRBD2 matching 13 bases. V was pared by 4 bases and J by 6 bases, with 6 bases of the junction left unmatched. The CDR3 sequence is 15 residues long. Germline V lookup: CDR1 LNHDA, CDR2 SQIVND (reference sequence). The CDR3 sequence: CASSTQTSGRLEQYF. The CDR3 DNA reads TGTGCCAGTAGTACCCAGACTAGCGGGAGGCTCGAGCAGTACTTC.

The chain is built from TRBV19 and TRBJ1-4; D is possibly TRBD1 (5 bases). The CDR3 runs to 18 residues. V was trimmed by 6 bases and J by 0 bases, leaving 20 bases between them. Germline lookup yields CDR1 LNHDA and CDR2 SQIVND (reference sequence). CDR3 sequence reads: CASREGRPEFPTNEKLFF. In DNA form, the CDR3 reads TGTGCCAGTAGGGAGGGGCGCCCCGAGTTTCCAACTAATGAAAAACTGTTTTTT.

The chain carries TRBV6-2 or TRBV6-3 and TRBJ2-3; 12 bases are shared with TRBD2. The germline V gene has CDR1 MNHEY and CDR2 SVGEGT. V lost 5 bases, J lost 4 bases, and 7 bases stayed unmatched. The CDR3 sequence is 16 residues long. The CDR3 sequence is CASSHWTSGNSDTQYF. CDR3 in DNA: TGTGCCAGCAGTCATTGGACTAGCGGGAACTCAGATACGCAGTATTTT.

This chain links TRBV11-3 with TRBJ2-3; a weak D match, TRBD1 (5 bases). The CDR3 spans 14 residues. Trimming cost V 1 base and J 3 bases, with 8 bases left between them. Per germline, CDR1 SGHNT and CDR2 YENEEA. The chain's CDR3 is CASSLGSGTDTQYF. The CDR3 DNA reads as TGTGCCAGCAGCTTAGGGTCAGGGACAGATACGCAGTATTTT.

This chain uses TRBV21-1 with TRBJ1-2; the listed D gene, TRBD1, was not tested against the DNA. TRBV21-1 is deemed a pseudogene. The CDR3 runs 14 residues. In nucleotides, the CDR3 is TGTGCCAGCAGCGCTCGACAGGGGAACTATGGCTACACCTTC. Translation gives CASSARQGNYGYTF.

The chain carries TRBV30 and TRBJ1-2; TRBD1 matches at 7 bases. CDR3 length: 15 amino acids. Per germline, CDR1 GTSNPN and CDR2 SVGIG (reference sequence). The trim removed 2 bases at V and 4 bases at J, leaving 10 bases unmatched. The CDR3 loop is CAWSSEEGAFYGYTF. CDR3 coding DNA: TGTGCCTGGAGTAGTGAGGAGGGGGCGTTCTATGGCTACACCTTC.

The gene calls are TRBV6-1 and TRBJ1-2; possibly TRBD1 for D (6 bases). The V end was cut by 2 bases, the J end by 0 bases, with 10 bases between. CDR1 is MNHNS and CDR2 is SASEGT in the germline V gene. The CDR3 totals 15 residues. Here the CDR3 DNA reads TGTGCCAGCAGTGAATTGACAGGCCCTAACTATGGCTACACCTTC. It yields the protein CASSELTGPNYGYTF.

The rearrangement uses TRBV7-2 and TRBJ1-5; D may be TRBD1 (6 bases). The V and J ends lost 1 base and 3 bases respectively, with 10 bases between them. Germline values: CDR1 SGHTA, CDR2 FQGNSA. The CDR3 runs 15 residues. The CDR3 loop is CASSLVDRFNQPQHF. The CDR3, as DNA: TGTGCCAGCAGCTTAGTGGACAGATTCAATCAGCCCCAGCATTTT.

V gene TRBV28 combines with J gene TRBJ1-2, with D unclear. Trimming shortened V by 3 bases and J by 7 bases, and 6 bases separated the two germline ends. CDR1 and CDR2 from the germline V gene are MDHEN and SYDVKM. This CDR3 contains 11 residues. CDR3 amino acids: CASSLVGGYTF. CDR3 nucleotide sequence: TGTGCCAGCAGTTTGGTCGGTGGCTACACCTTC.

This clone appeared once. The chain carries TRBV21-1 and TRBJ1-1; the table's TRBD1 call for D was not verified on the DNA. TRBV21-1 is a recognized pseudogene. The CDR3 length is 15 residues. The CDR3 DNA follows: TGTGCCAGCCCTCCGAGGGACAGGGGGCAAAATGAAGCTTTCTTT. Amino acid sequence: CASPPRDRGQNEAFF.